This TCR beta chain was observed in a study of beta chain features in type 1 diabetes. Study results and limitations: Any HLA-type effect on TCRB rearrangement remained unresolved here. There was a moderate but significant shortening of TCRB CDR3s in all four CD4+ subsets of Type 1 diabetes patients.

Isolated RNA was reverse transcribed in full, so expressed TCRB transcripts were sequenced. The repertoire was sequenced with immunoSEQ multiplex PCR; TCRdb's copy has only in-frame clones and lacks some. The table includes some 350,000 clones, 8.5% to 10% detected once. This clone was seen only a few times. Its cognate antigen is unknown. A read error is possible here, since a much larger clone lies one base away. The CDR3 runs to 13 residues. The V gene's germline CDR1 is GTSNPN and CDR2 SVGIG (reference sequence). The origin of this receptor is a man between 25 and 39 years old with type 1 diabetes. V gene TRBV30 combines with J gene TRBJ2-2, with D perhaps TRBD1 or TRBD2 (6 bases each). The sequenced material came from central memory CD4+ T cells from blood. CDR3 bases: TGTGCCGGGAGGCCTCCAGGGGCCGGGGAGCTGTTTTTT. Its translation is CAGRPPGAGELFF.